This T cell receptor (beta chain) was recorded in a study of response to subunit inactivated influenza vaccine. Overall study results and limits: The authors suggested that few new T cells are recruited per seasonal influenza vaccination.

This clonotype was counted between two and nine times. Its antigen is not known. The CDR3 is 12 amino acids. Trimming shortened V by 10 bases and J by 2 bases, and 10 bases separated the two germline ends. CDR1 and CDR2 from the germline V gene are MNHNY and SVGAGI (reference sequence). Using its own MiXCR run on the RT-PCR reads, TCRdb lists one record per CDR3 protein. The data contain about half a million distinct CDR3 sequences, about 25% of them seen just once; the ten biggest clones take up less than 2.5%. The sequences come from CD4+ T cells sorted from PBMCs, collected 5 to 6 days after vaccination. The clonotype comes from a man over 45 who received an inactivated influenza vaccine. The chain carries TRBV6-6 and TRBJ2-3; D not resolved. CDR3 protein: CATRTVTDTQYF. CDR3 nucleotide sequence: TGTGCCACCAGGACCGTCACAGATACGCAGTATTTT.